Below are 8 T cell receptor beta chains sequenced from a single sample in a study of metastatic and nonmetastatic thyroid tumors. TCRdb reprocessed the PCR reads via MiXCR. The sample has some 17,000 clones, roughly 25% seen once. Treatment of any kind had been given to no patient before thyroid surgery. Source material: blood. Receptors originate from a male donor with papillary thyroid cancer or a benign thyroid nodule (not recorded which). Some clones in this sample may be carry-over from other donors' samples.

This clone has ten or more counts. This chain connects TRBV7-9 to TRBJ1-6; possible D gene TRBD1, 6 bases. Trimming left V 0 bases short and J 1 base short, with 10 bases between. This CDR3 has 17 residues. CDR1 and CDR2 from the germline V gene are SEHNR and FQNEAQ (reference sequence). CDR3 protein: CASSLARGVSYNSPLHF. DNA for the CDR3: TGTGCCAGCAGCTTAGCGAGGGGGGTTTCCTATAATTCACCCCTCCACTTT.

This clone was found many times. The chain joins TRBV25-1 to TRBJ2-3; D is perhaps TRBD1 (6 bases). V was clipped by 7 bases and J by 6 bases, with 23 bases between them. The CDR3 sequence is 16 residues long. Germline CDR1 reads MGHDK; CDR2 reads SYGVNS. CDR3 DNA: TGTGCCAGCACTCCCGCAGGGCAGGGGATTTGGGATACGCAGTATTTT. Translation gives CASTPAGQGIWDTQYF.

The rearrangement joins TRBV20-1 to TRBJ2-7, with 7 bases fitting TRBD1. CDR1 DFQATT and CDR2 SNEGSKA come from the germline V gene (reference sequence). CDR3 length: 14 amino acids. The CDR3 protein is CTPTQGTNNYEQYF. In nucleotides, the CDR3 is TGCACTCCTACACAGGGGACAAACAATTACGAGCAGTACTTC.

In its sample, this clone was seen many times. This may be a read error: a much more frequent sequence differs by one nucleotide. V is TRBV4-1 and J is TRBJ2-4; D may be TRBD1 or TRBD2 (5 bases each). Germline V gives CDR1 MGHRA, CDR2 YSYEKL. The CDR3 spans 17 residues. CDR3: CASSQEEGLNRKNIQCF. As DNA, the CDR3 is TGCGCCAGCAGCCAAGAAGAGGGGTTGAATAGGAAAAACATTCAGTGCTTC.

This clone was counted many times. V is TRBV19 and J is TRBJ2-2; weak D call: TRBD2 (5 bases). CDR3 length: 11 residues. Per germline, CDR1 LNHDA and CDR2 SQIVND (reference sequence). The ends were cut back, 8 bases at V and 4 bases at J, with 5 bases in the middle. The CDR3 loop is CASEGTGELFF. CDR3 coding DNA: TGTGCCAGTGAGGGCACCGGGGAGCTGTTTTTT.

A few counts support this clone. V usage is TRBV19 and J usage is TRBJ1-5; unclear D gene. Trimming took off 6 bases at V and 16 bases at J, with 19 bases between the two ends. The CDR3 sequence is 12 residues long. CDR1 is LNHDA and CDR2 is SQIVND in the germline V gene (reference sequence). As DNA, the CDR3 is TGTGCCAGTAGCAGGCGGGGTCAGCCCCCCCATTTT. Its translation: CASSRRGQPPHF. Full variable domain (remainder filled in from reference TRBV19 and TRBJ1-5): DGGITQSPKYLFRKEGQNVTLSCEQNLNHDAMYWYRQDPGQGLRLIYYSQIVNDFQKGDIAEGYSVSREKKESFPLTVTSAQKNPTAFYLCASSRRGQPPHFGDGTRLSIL.

This clone was seen ten or more times. J is TRBJ2-4 and V is TRBV12-3 or TRBV12-4; perhaps TRBD1 as D (6 bases). This CDR3 contains 18 residues. V was shortened by 1 base and J by 6 bases, with 22 bases between the two germline ends. CDR3 residues: CASSLVLDSSPEGNIQYF. The CDR3 DNA reads TGTGCCAGCAGTTTAGTTTTGGACAGCTCCCCTGAGGGAAACATTCAGTACTTC.

This clone was seen repeatedly, ten times or more. This chain joins TRBV19 and TRBJ2-3; D is uncertain. The CDR3 has 15 amino acids. V shed 4 bases and J shed 1 base, with 12 bases lying between them. CDR1 and CDR2 from the germline V gene are LNHDA and SQIVND (reference sequence). The CDR3 sequence: CASSNQWARTDTQYF. Here the CDR3 DNA reads TGTGCCAGTAGTAATCAGTGGGCGCGCACAGATACGCAGTATTTT.